This T cell receptor (beta chain) was sequenced for a study of cytomegalovirus exposure and HLA in healthy donors. Background on the study: When 350 to 500 donors were genotyped, roughly 82% of them were found to fall in the Caucasian-associated ancestry cluster.

The CDR3 runs to 17 residues. CDR1 is SEHNR and CDR2 is FQNEAQ in the germline V gene (reference sequence). Germline trimming cut 1 base from V and 2 bases from J; bases unmatched to any gene: 8. In the case of this clone: Its antigen is not known.

General study findings and limits: In a later analysis, 15,000 to 20,000 TCR beta sequences were associated with HLA alleles at 0.05 false discovery rate. In a later analysis, common viral pathogens appeared linked to several of the most significant clusters. Certain sequence variants were highly shared and formed a cluster, and this cluster was likely a sequencing artifact.

PCR amplification relied on 60 Vbeta primers (plus 13 Jbeta primers). The table came from immunoSEQ multiplex PCR; TCRdb's copy has only in-frame clones and leaves some out. The table lists some 140,000 clones, 70% to 85% of them singletons. Sequencing used PBMCs. The sequence came from a woman aged 45-65 years in good health and CMV-seropositive. This sequence joins TRBV7-9 and TRBJ1-5, with 7 bases that match TRBD1. The DNA of the CDR3 is TGTGCCAGCAGCTTAGACGACAGGGTTGGGGGCAATCAGCCCCAGCATTTT. It encodes CASSLDDRVGGNQPQHF.